This T cell receptor beta chain was profiled in a study of Ad26.COV2.S vaccination and SARS-CoV-2 variants. Germline V gene sequence: CDR1 SGHTA, CDR2 FQGTGA. V was shortened by 5 bases and J by 5 bases, with 8 bases between the two germline ends. This CDR3 comprises 12 residues. Measured with immunoSEQ multiplex PCR; TCRdb has only the in-frame clones, and not every one. Among roughly 180,000 clones, around 88% were seen once, and the ten largest hold roughly 6%. V is TRBV7-3 and J is TRBJ2-3; a possible D gene is TRBD2 (5 bases). The material was peripheral blood, obtained after recovery from COVID-19. This clonotype originated in a human donor who had recovered from COVID-19. The CDR3 loop is CASSPGGDTQYF. Here the CDR3 DNA reads TGTGCCAGCAGCCCCGGAGGAGATACGCAGTATTTT.